The 20 T cell receptor beta chains below come from one sample, sequenced in a study of shared clonotypes between healthy human individuals. The method was immunoSEQ multiplex PCR; TCRdb's version includes in-frame clones alone and lacks a portion of them. The sample records fewer than 650,000 clones, around three quarters being singletons. What was sequenced was PBMCs. These receptors all come from a woman between 40 and 55 years old in good health. Some clones in this sample may be carry-over from other donors' samples.

The chain couples TRBV18 to TRBJ2-1, with D possibly being TRBD2 (6 bases). The CDR3 has 16 residues. V shed 2 bases and J shed 2 bases, with 13 bases lying between them. CDR1 and CDR2 (germline): KGHSH, LQKENI. The chain's CDR3 is CASSPGRDWTYNEQFF. The CDR3 nucleotides read TGTGCCAGCTCACCAGGCCGGGACTGGACCTACAATGAGCAGTTCTTC.

The gene calls are TRBV6-6 and TRBJ2-5, with D hard to call. Deletions cut 3 bases from V and 7 bases from J, with 12 bases between. The length of the CDR3 is 13 residues. Germline V gene sequence: CDR1 MNHNY, CDR2 SVGAGI (reference sequence). The CDR3 protein is CASSYQARATQYF. The DNA of the CDR3 is TGTGCCAGCAGTTATCAGGCGAGAGCGACCCAGTACTTC.

CDR3 DNA sequence: TGTGCCAGTAGTAATGCGGCAGTAAAAAATCAGCCCCAGCATTTT. Residues: CASSNAAVKNQPQHF. V usage is TRBV19 and J usage is TRBJ1-5; no clear D. The germline gives CDR1 LNHDA, CDR2 SQIVND (reference sequence). Between the trimmed V and J ends, which lost 4 bases and 4 bases, there was a span of 14 bases. The CDR3 extends over 15 amino acids.

J is TRBJ2-2 and V is TRBV7-3; TRBD1 matches 9 bases. Germline loops: CDR1 SGHTA, CDR2 FQGTGA. The junction had 4 bases not matched to a gene; V was cut back by 5 bases and J by 3 bases. The CDR3 has 15 residues. CDR3 bases: TGTGCCAGCAGCCCCGGGACAGGGTACACCGGGGAGCTGTTTTTT. Translated, it gives CASSPGTGYTGELFF. Complete variable domain (other parts from reference TRBV7-3 and TRBJ2-2): GAGVSQTPSNKVTEKGKYVELRCDPISGHTALYWYRQSLGQGPEFLIYFQGTGAADDSGLPNDRFFAVRPEGSVSTLKIQRTERGDSAVYLCASSPGTGYTGELFFGEGSRLTVL.

This chain connects TRBV28 to TRBJ1-1, with D hard to call. The V end lost 1 base, the J end lost 1 base, and 7 bases lay between the germline ends. Germline V gene sequence: CDR1 MDHEN, CDR2 SYDVKM. CDR3 length: 14 amino acids. CDR3 nucleotides: TGTGCCAGCAGTTTATACGTCGGGAACACTGAAGCTTTCTTT. Translated: CASSLYVGNTEAFF. The variable domain in full, completed from reference TRBV28 and TRBJ1-1, reads DVKVTQSSRYLVKRTGEKVFLECVQDMDHENMFWYRQDPGLGLRLIYFSYDVKMKEKGDIPEGYSVSREKKERFSLILESASTNQTSMYLCASSLYVGNTEAFFGQGTRLTVV.

V and J are TRBV30 and TRBJ2-1, with D uncertain. Trimming removed 2 bases from V and 1 base from J, with 6 bases in between. Looked up from germline, CDR1 is GTSNPN and CDR2 is SVGIG (reference sequence). The CDR3 consists of 13 residues. CDR3 in amino acids: CAWSRSSYNEQFF. As DNA, the CDR3 is TGTGCCTGGAGTCGGAGTTCCTACAATGAGCAGTTCTTC.

Of note for this clone: Because it lacks the conserved phenylalanine or tryptophan at the end, this CDR3 is likely a read error. The V and J genes are TRBV7-9 and TRBJ2-7; TRBD1 matches at 8 bases. J lost 2 bases, V lost 0 bases, and 15 bases had no gene match. The CDR3 runs to 19 residues. The germline gives CDR1 SEHNR, CDR2 FQNEAQ (reference sequence). This CDR3 reads CASSLAVRTGGLGPYEQYL. CDR3 nucleotides: TGTGCCAGCAGCTTAGCGGTGAGAACAGGGGGACTGGGGCCCTACGAGCAGTACCTC.

This clone was seen a few times. The V gene is TRBV7-8, the J gene TRBJ2-1, with 9 nucleotides matching TRBD1. Looked up from germline, CDR1 is SGHVS and CDR2 is FQNEAQ. The CDR3 is made up of 14 amino acids. The V segment lost 5 bases and the J segment 8 bases; nucleotides outside the gene matches: 7. CDR3 residues: CASSIRTGAHEQFF. The CDR3 region has the DNA TGTGCCAGCAGCATTAGGACAGGGGCGCATGAGCAGTTCTTC.

This rearrangement joins TRBV28 to TRBJ2-3; the match to TRBD1 covers 11 bases. With V trimmed by 2 bases and J by 4 bases, 2 bases remained unmatched. The CDR3 length is 15 residues. Germline V gene data show CDR1 as MDHEN and CDR2 as SYDVKM. The CDR3 sequence: CASSLVGQGADTQYF. As DNA, the CDR3 is TGTGCCAGCAGTTTAGTGGGACAGGGGGCAGATACGCAGTATTTT.

CDR3 residues: CASSQDRRASGNIQYF. The CDR3 region has the DNA TGTGCCAGCAGCCAAGATCGTAGGGCTAGCGGAAACATTCAGTACTTC. The V and J genes are TRBV4-2 and TRBJ2-4; 7 nucleotides align to TRBD2. Germline V gene data show CDR1 as LGHNA and CDR2 as YNFKEQ. The CDR3 consists of 16 residues. Unmatched junction bases numbered 8, after V lost 0 bases and J lost 6 bases.

V usage is TRBV28 and J usage is TRBJ2-3; TRBD2 matches 14 bases. There are 20 residues in the CDR3. V gave up 2 bases and J gave up 6 bases; unmatched junction bases: 16. Germline CDR1 MDHEN, CDR2 SYDVKM. CDR3 nucleotide sequence: TGTGCCAGCAGTTTACCCATTTCCCCCCTGACTAGCGGGAGGGCGGATACGCAGTATTTT. It yields the protein CASSLPISPLTSGRADTQYF. The full variable domain, completed using reference TRBV28 and TRBJ2-3, is DVKVTQSSRYLVKRTGEKVFLECVQDMDHENMFWYRQDPGLGLRLIYFSYDVKMKEKGDIPEGYSVSREKKERFSLILESASTNQTSMYLCASSLPISPLTSGRADTQYFGPGTRLTVL.

The genes are TRBV15 and TRBJ1-4; D gene unclear. The CDR3 covers 13 residues. V was clipped by 1 base and J by 12 bases, with 12 bases between them. CDR1 is LNHNV, CDR2 YYDKDF, per germline (reference sequence). The CDR3 loop is CATSRGISGELFF. CDR3 nucleotides: TGTGCCACCAGCAGAGGAATCTCCGGGGAACTGTTTTTT.

Regarding this clone: An end of the junction does not agree with germline; a read error may underlie this. The chain uses TRBV7-7 and TRBJ2-7, with a weak D call TRBD1 (5 bases). The CDR3 has 13 amino acids. Germline V CDR1 and CDR2: SSHAT, FNYEAQ (reference sequence). DNA for the CDR3: TGTGCTAGCAGCTCCTCAGGGCTTGGTGAGCAGTACTTC. This encodes CASSSSGLGEQYF.

The chain recombines TRBV5-1 with TRBJ2-1, with 9 bases that match TRBD2. The junction had 9 bases not matched to a gene; V was cut back by 0 bases and J by 8 bases. This CDR3 spans 16 amino acids. Germline CDR1 and CDR2: SGHRS and YFSETQ. CDR3 amino acids: CASSLAGTSLLDEQFF. The DNA of the CDR3 is TGCGCCAGCAGCTTGGCAGGGACTAGCTTGCTCGATGAGCAGTTCTTC.

The chain carries TRBV4-1 and TRBJ2-1; 9 bases match TRBD2. The CDR3 totals 17 residues. Per the germline V gene, CDR1 is MGHRA and CDR2 is YSYEKL. Trimming removed 1 base from V and 7 bases from J; junction bases left unmatched: 11. CDR3 sequence (DNA): TGCGCCAGCAGCCAAGGAGAAGCGGGAGGCTCGGGGAATGAGCAGTTCTTC. Amino acid sequence: CASSQGEAGGSGNEQFF.

This clone has at least ten counts. The rearrangement uses TRBV10-3 and TRBJ2-2; the match to TRBD2 covers 16 bases. This CDR3 is built from 15 residues. The V gene end was trimmed by 10 bases and the J gene end by 5 bases; junction bases not matched to a gene: 4. Germline assignment: CDR1 ENHRY and CDR2 SYGVKD. The CDR3 DNA follows: TGTGCCACGGGGACTAGCGGGAGGGAGACCGGGGAGCTGTTTTTT. Residues: CATGTSGRETGELFF.

This clone was observed a handful of times. The chain links TRBV7-9 to TRBJ1-5, with D perhaps TRBD1 (6 bases). CDR3 size: 14 residues. Germline V gene sequence: CDR1 SEHNR, CDR2 FQNEAQ (reference sequence). The V end was cut by 5 bases, the J end by 8 bases, with 16 bases between. The CDR3 DNA reads as TGTGCCAGCAGCCCCGGACAGCCGAATGAGCCCCAGCATTTT. This gives the protein CASSPGQPNEPQHF.

The rearrangement joins TRBV30 to TRBJ1-4, with a tentative D call TRBD1 (6 bases). The CDR3 sequence is 17 residues long. The V gene's germline CDR1 is GTSNPN and CDR2 SVGIG (reference sequence). Trimming left V 5 bases short and J 2 bases short, with 21 bases between. The DNA of the CDR3 is TGTGCCTGGGCTCAGGGGACGTGGAGTTCTACTAATGAAAAACTGTTTTTT. This gives the protein CAWAQGTWSSTNEKLFF.

This chain uses TRBV30 with TRBJ1-3, with 7 positions matching TRBD1. The CDR3 is 14 amino acids. V dropped 3 bases and J dropped 3; count of bases not matched to a gene: 5. Germline values: CDR1 GTSNPN, CDR2 SVGIG (reference sequence). The CDR3 spells CAWSVTGNGNTIYF. CDR3 sequence (DNA): TGTGCCTGGAGCGTGACAGGGAATGGAAACACCATATATTTT.

This chain uses TRBV7-9 with TRBJ2-5; D is ambiguous. Between the trimmed V and J ends, which lost 8 bases and 0 bases, there was a span of 10 bases. Germline V lookup: CDR1 SEHNR, CDR2 FQNEAQ (reference sequence). This CDR3 has 13 amino acids. CDR3 DNA sequence: TGTGCCAGCGGTACAAGTAACCAAGAGACCCAGTACTTC. Protein: CASGTSNQETQYF.